Listed here is a single T cell receptor (beta chain). Produced via immunoSEQ multiplex PCR; TCRdb's table is partial and in-frame only. This table has some 76,000 clones, approximately 84% appearing once. The data were taken from a study of OX40 agonist ivuxolimab in advanced cancers. Whole-study context: Dose-escalation patients' cancers were hepatocellular carcinoma, melanoma, renal cell or head and neck cancer.

Trimming cost V 3 bases and J 3 bases; bases outside gene matches: 10. The CDR3 is 17 amino acids. Germline CDR1 KGHSH, CDR2 LQKENI. The chain has TRBV18 and TRBJ2-7, with TRBD1 identical over 11 bases. Sequencing used CD4+ or CD8+ T cells sorted from blood, obtained in a trial of the OX40 agonist ivuxolimab. The TCR was taken from an adult with an advanced solid tumor such as melanoma, head and neck, liver or kidney cancer. CDR3 nucleotide sequence: TGTGCCAGCTCACCTATACCCCTGGGACAGGGGGTCTACGAGCAGTACTTC. Translated: CASSPIPLGQGVYEQYF.